These 15 T cell receptor beta chains were all obtained from the same sample, sequenced in a study of chemoradiotherapy in HPV16-positive cancers. Clones were sequenced by immunoSEQ multiplex PCR, and TCRdb holds only the in-frame ones, with some missing. In the table there are several thousand clones, 80% to 90% of which are singletons. This material consisted of tumor tissue, taken from a patient who underwent chemoradiotherapy. These receptors all come from a human donor with HPV-associated anogenital cancer.

V and J are TRBV7-9 and TRBJ2-5; 8 nucleotides match TRBD1. V lost 11 bases to trimming and J lost 1 base; unmatched junction nucleotides: 3. Germline CDR1 SEHNR, CDR2 FQNEAQ (reference sequence). The CDR3 runs 12 residues. The CDR3 region has the DNA TGTGCCGGGGGACAGGCCCAAGAGACCCAGTACTTC. It codes for CAGGQAQETQYF.

J is TRBJ1-1 and V is TRBV6-1, with no clear D. The germline V and J ends were trimmed by 0 bases and 3 bases, with 14 bases remaining between them. The CDR3 loop spans 16 amino acids. Germline lookup yields CDR1 MNHNS and CDR2 SASEGT. The CDR3 nucleotides are TGTGCCAGCAGTGAAGCCAGGCTCCCAGGCCACACTGAAGCTTTCTTT. This gives the protein CASSEARLPGHTEAFF.

The chain has TRBV19 and TRBJ1-2, with D tentatively TRBD1 (6 bases). The CDR3 covers 13 residues. V was shortened by 3 bases and J by 6 bases, with 11 bases between the two germline ends. Germline CDR1 LNHDA, CDR2 SQIVND (reference sequence). This CDR3 is CASSMQGRNGYTF. CDR3 sequence (DNA): TGTGCCAGTAGTATGCAGGGGAGAAATGGCTACACCTTC. The full variable domain, in which reference TRBV19 and TRBJ1-2 provide the parts outside the CDR3, is DGGITQSPKYLFRKEGQNVTLSCEQNLNHDAMYWYRQDPGQGLRLIYYSQIVNDFQKGDIAEGYSVSREKKESFPLTVTSAQKNPTAFYLCASSMQGRNGYTFGSGTRLTVV.

This clone appeared a single time. CDR3 region: CASSATTANYGYTF. The CDR3 nucleotides are TGTGCCAGCAGCGCCACCACAGCAAACTATGGCTACACCTTC. V usage is TRBV9 and J usage is TRBJ1-2, with no clear D. The CDR3 loop spans 14 amino acids. V dropped 3 bases and J dropped 2 bases, with 11 bases sitting between them. Germline values: CDR1 SGDLS, CDR2 YYNGEE.

The rearrangement joins TRBV5-4 to TRBJ2-1; 11 bases align to TRBD2. CDR3 length equals 18 residues. The germline V gene has CDR1 SGHNT and CDR2 YYREEE (reference sequence). V was clipped by 4 bases and J by 3 bases; unmatched bases: 12. The CDR3 here is CASSKGVMGTSGYNEQFF. The CDR3, as DNA: TGTGCCAGCAGCAAGGGCGTTATGGGGACTAGCGGCTACAATGAGCAGTTCTTC.

This clone was picked up one time. The chain couples TRBV5-4 to TRBJ1-1; 9 bases map to TRBD1. The CDR3 sequence is 14 residues long. V shed 4 bases, J shed 8 bases, and the junction held 9 bases outside the gene matches. Germline V gives CDR1 SGHNT, CDR2 YYREEE (reference sequence). CDR3 residues: CASSAGQGRSEAFF. CDR3 sequence (DNA): TGTGCCAGCAGCGCCGGACAGGGGCGGTCGGAAGCTTTCTTT.

The CDR3 nucleotides read TGTGCCAGCAGTTGGCGGATGGGGGGAGGTTCACCCCTCCACTTT. This codes for CASSWRMGGGSPLHF. The chain joins TRBV6-5 to TRBJ1-6, with TRBD1 as a possible D gene (5 bases). The germline V gene encodes CDR1 MNHEY and CDR2 SVGAGI. The germline V and J ends were trimmed by 4 bases and 9 bases, with 16 bases remaining between them. This CDR3 is built from 15 residues.

This clone was seen a single time. The chain carries TRBV19 and TRBJ2-7; D not certain. The V and J ends lost 6 bases and 5 bases respectively, with 17 bases between them. Germline-derived CDR1 and CDR2 are LNHDA and SQIVND (reference sequence). This CDR3 is built from 14 residues. The CDR3: CASSFNTRPHEQYF. The CDR3 DNA follows: TGTGCCAGTAGCTTTAACACGAGACCCCACGAGCAGTACTTC.

This chain joins TRBV28 and TRBJ1-5; D not resolved. In germline, CDR1 is MDHEN, CDR2 SYDVKM. V was pared by 1 base and J by 1 base, with 2 bases between. The CDR3 totals 13 residues. The CDR3 nucleotides read TGTGCCAGCAGTTTATTGAGCAATCAGCCCCAGCATTTT. Protein product: CASSLLSNQPQHF.

CDR3 nucleotide sequence: TGTGCCAGCAGTTTTACAGGGGGCCGTGAGCAGTACTTC. Protein: CASSFTGGREQYF. This chain joins TRBV6-5 and TRBJ2-7, with 9 positions matching TRBD1. The CDR3 loop spans 13 amino acids. CDR1 is MNHEY, CDR2 SVGAGI, per germline. The V gene end was trimmed by 4 bases and the J gene end by 7 bases; junction bases not matched to a gene: 5.

This rearrangement joins TRBV13 to TRBJ2-7, with D maybe TRBD2 (5 bases). The CDR3 is 16 amino acids. Trimming left V 5 bases short and J 0 bases short, with 17 bases between. Looked up from germline, CDR1 is PRHDT and CDR2 is FYEKMQ (reference sequence). The CDR3 loop is CASSRRSGYSSYEQYF. The CDR3 DNA follows: TGTGCCAGCAGCCGCCGAAGCGGTTATAGCTCCTACGAGCAGTACTTC. The complete variable domain, with remaining parts taken from reference TRBV13 and TRBJ2-7, reads AAGVIQSPRHLIKEKRETATLKCYPIPRHDTVYWYQQGPGQDPQFLISFYEKMQSDKGSIPDRFSAQQFSDYHSELNMSSLELGDSALYFCASSRRSGYSSYEQYFGPGTRLTVT.

The chain employs TRBV11-2 and TRBJ2-7, with D hard to call. The CDR3 is 14 residues long. Trimming removed 0 bases at V and 6 bases at J, with 12 bases between. Germline V gene data show CDR1 as SGHAT and CDR2 as FQNNGV. CDR3 bases: TGTGCCAGCAGCTTAGATTGGGCGGTCCGCGAGCAGTACTTC. Protein product: CASSLDWAVREQYF.

The rearrangement uses TRBV6-1 and TRBJ2-2, with D hard to call. V lost 4 bases and J lost 4, with 7 bases in between. The germline gives CDR1 MNHNS, CDR2 SASEGT. CDR3 size: 13 residues. The CDR3 sequence is CASSVHGTGELFF. The DNA of the CDR3 is TGTGCCAGCAGTGTTCATGGCACCGGGGAGCTGTTTTTT.

This chain joins TRBV2 and TRBJ1-5; 7 bases fit TRBD1. The CDR3 runs 14 residues. Germline trimming cut 6 bases from V and 2 bases from J; bases unmatched to any gene: 4. From germline, CDR1 is SNHLY and CDR2 FYNNEI. The CDR3: CASRDDRGNQPQHF. In DNA form, the CDR3 reads TGTGCCAGCAGAGACGACAGGGGCAATCAGCCCCAGCATTTT.

V is TRBV6-5 and J is TRBJ1-1, with D hard to call. The CDR3 is 16 residues long. The germline V and J ends were trimmed by 4 bases and 0 bases, with 15 bases remaining between them. Germline V lookup: CDR1 MNHEY, CDR2 SVGAGI. The CDR3 DNA reads as TGTGCCAGCAGTTCTCGGCAGATTTCGATGAACACTGAAGCTTTCTTT. As protein: CASSSRQISMNTEAFF.